The 9 T cell receptor beta chains in this list originate from one sample, sequenced in a study of cytomegalovirus exposure and HLA in healthy donors (dated by TCRdb to about 2017). The library was prepared using the immunoSEQ multiplex PCR assay. For the multiplex PCR, a mixture combining 60 forward primers for TCR Vbeta segments and 13 reverse primers for TCR Jbeta segments was used. Not all clones reach the TCRdb copy of this immuneACCESS table, which keeps in-frame sequences only. Checked studies attribute under half of the gap to unresolved V genes and leave the rest unexplained. The sample table lists 150,000 to 200,000 clones, approximately 85% of them with a count of one. 9.3% of the sample is in the top ten clones. The sequencing sample was made of PBMCs. These receptors were obtained from a man aged 18 to 35 in good health and CMV-seropositive.

This chain connects TRBV30 to TRBJ1-5; D is uncertain. Germline values: CDR1 GTSNPN, CDR2 SVGIG (reference sequence). V lost 2 bases to trimming and J lost 3 bases, with 8 bases between them. This CDR3 spans 13 amino acids. CDR3 sequence: CAWSKADNQPQHF. The CDR3 DNA sequence: TGTGCCTGGAGTAAGGCGGACAATCAGCCCCAGCATTTT.

The chain is built from TRBV19 and TRBJ1-2; no reliable D call. V was clipped by 7 bases and J by 0 bases, with 9 bases between them. Per the germline V gene, CDR1 is LNHDA and CDR2 is SQIVND (reference sequence). CDR3 size: 13 residues. CDR3 sequence: CASTGGANYGYTF. The CDR3 nucleotides read TGTGCCAGTACGGGCGGGGCTAACTATGGCTACACCTTC. The variable domain in full, completed from reference TRBV19 and TRBJ1-2, reads DGGITQSPKYLFRKEGQNVTLSCEQNLNHDAMYWYRQDPGQGLRLIYYSQIVNDFQKGDIAEGYSVSREKKESFPLTVTSAQKNPTAFYLCASTGGANYGYTFGSGTRLTVV.

The chain has TRBV7-2 and TRBJ2-1, with D possibly being TRBD2 (6 bases). V lost 3 bases, J lost 6 bases, and 21 bases lay in between. The CDR3 runs 17 residues. CDR1 SGHTA and CDR2 FQGNSA come from the germline V gene. CDR3 DNA: TGTGCCAGCAGCTTGTCCCGGGACTCTATGGGGCTCAATGAGCAGTTCTTC. Amino acids: CASSLSRDSMGLNEQFF.

The V and J genes are TRBV10-3 and TRBJ2-3; 13 bases agree with TRBD2. The V and J ends lost 6 bases and 1 base, in that order; junction bases with no gene match: 1. Germline CDR1 reads ENHRY; CDR2 reads SYGVKD. The CDR3 covers 15 residues. The CDR3 bases are TGTGCCATCAGCACTAGCGGGGGGGGCACAGATACGCAGTATTTT. It translates to CAISTSGGGTDTQYF.

The CDR3: CASSIGAGSNQPQHF. Written as DNA, the CDR3 is TGTGCCAGTAGTATAGGGGCAGGGAGCAATCAGCCCCAGCATTTT. This chain connects TRBV19 to TRBJ1-5; TRBD1 might be the D (5 bases). Trimming stripped 1 base from V and 1 base from J, with 8 bases between. The CDR3 is 15 residues long. Per the germline V gene, CDR1 is LNHDA and CDR2 is SQIVND (reference sequence).

CDR3 region: CASSDNRGVEQFF. The CDR3 DNA follows: TGCGCCAGCAGTGATAATCGCGGTGTGGAGCAGTTCTTC. The chain couples TRBV10-2 to TRBJ2-1, with D uncertain. The CDR3 extends over 13 amino acids. V lost 3 bases and J 10 bases, leaving 13 bases between the germline ends. CDR1 WSHSY and CDR2 SAAADI come from the germline V gene.

The chain combines TRBV7-9 with TRBJ1-2; 7 bases line up with TRBD1. The CDR3 sequence is 12 residues long. Trimming cost V 3 bases and J 6 bases; bases outside gene matches: 1. The germline gives CDR1 SEHNR, CDR2 FQNEAQ (reference sequence). CDR3 sequence (DNA): TGTGCCAGCAGCTTCAGGGGGGATGGCTACACCTTC. This encodes CASSFRGDGYTF.

This chain links TRBV6-1 with TRBJ2-2; D ambiguous. The CDR3 length is 14 residues. Germline-derived CDR1 and CDR2 are MNHNS and SASEGT. Trimming took off 8 bases at V and 3 bases at J, with 13 bases between the two ends. As DNA, the CDR3 is TGTGCCAGCTCGCACGACGGGTACACCGGGGAGCTGTTTTTT. This codes for CASSHDGYTGELFF.

J is TRBJ2-2 and V is TRBV11-3; 9 bases are a match to TRBD2. The ends lost 5 bases at V and 5 bases at J; junction bases unmatched: 9. The length of the CDR3 is 16 residues. Germline CDR1 SGHNT, CDR2 YENEEA. The CDR3 loop reads CASSLIAGALTGELFF. In nucleotides, the CDR3 is TGTGCCAGCAGCCTCATAGCGGGGGCTTTAACCGGGGAGCTGTTTTTT.